This T cell receptor beta chain originates from a study of T cells in tumors after PD-1 blockade. On the study more broadly: Patients received pembrolizumab 200 mg every 3 weeks or cemiplimab 350 mg every 2 weeks. Blood samples averaged roughly 110,000 templates (range about 23,000-260,000) and 35,000 to 40,000 unique clonotypes. Findings of the study overall: Roughly 40% of tumor TCR clonotypes were also found in blood.

This CDR3 region has 14 residues. CDR1 is MNHEY and CDR2 is SVGEGT in the germline V gene. The V segment lost 0 bases and the J segment 6 bases; nucleotides outside the gene matches: 1. Genomic DNA template from tumor biopsies or peripheral blood, about 600 ng to 6,004 ng input. Worth noting for this clone: The antigen is unknown.

Assay used: immunoSEQ multiplex PCR; TCRdb lists only in-frame clones, some missing. This table holds approximately 47,000 clones, around 80% found once. The receptor was derived from a human donor with advanced basal cell or squamous cell carcinoma (not recorded which). The sample consisted of PBMCs, taken before anti-PD-1 therapy. V usage is TRBV6-2 or TRBV6-3 and J usage is TRBJ2-1, with TRBD2 identical over 8 bases. CDR3 amino acids: CASSYSGLANEQFF. CDR3 coding DNA: TGTGCCAGCAGTTACTCCGGACTAGCCAATGAGCAGTTCTTC.